This is a list of T cell receptor beta chains from one sample in a study of blood T cell repertoires in COVID-19. Profiled with immunoSEQ multiplex PCR; TCRdb holds only in-frame clones, not every one. The sample holds around 130,000 clones, 60% to 85% seen once. The sequencing input was peripheral blood. These receptors were collected from an older man with acute or convalescent COVID-19. CDR3s include the opening cysteine and the closing phenylalanine or tryptophan. Each record gives: J gene, D gene, clone size, V gene, CDR3 DNA, CDR3 protein. A D gene is named only where the DNA matches it firmly. The size of a clone is reported for some rows only, either as once, few or many, or as a class for expanded clones.

TRBJ1-4 | NA | NA | TRBV3-1/TRBV3-2 | TGTGCCAGCAGCCACGGCGACACTGTGACGAATGAAAAACTGTTTTTT | CASSHGDTVTNEKLFF
TRBJ1-2 | NA | NA | TRBV4-2 | TGTGCCAGCAGCCAAGTATCCCCAGGGATAGATGGCTACACCTTC | CASSQVSPGIDGYTF
TRBJ2-1 | TRBD1 | NA | TRBV6-5 | TGTGCCAGCAGGACGGGACAGGGGAACGGCAATGAGCAGTTCTTC | CASRTGQGNGNEQFF
TRBJ1-1 | NA | once | TRBV6-5 | TGTGCCAGCCTAAGTCGACTCAGAAACACTGAAGCTTTCTTT | CASLSRLRNTEAFF
TRBJ1-5 | TRBD1 | NA | TRBV7-9 | TGTGCCAGCAGCCGCGACAGGGGCCCTTGGCCCCAGCATTTT | CASSRDRGPWPQHF
TRBJ1-2 | TRBD1 | few | TRBV4-1 | TGCGCCAGCAGCCAACAACCGGGGGGCGGACAGGGGTTACGTAGTGGCTATGGCTACACCTTC | CASSQQPGGGQGLRSGYGYTF
TRBJ1-1 | NA | few | TRBV19 | TGTGCCAGTAGTATAGGGGGCATGAACACTGAAGCTTTCTTT | CASSIGGMNTEAFF
TRBJ2-4 | TRBD2 | once | TRBV29-1 | TGCAGCGTAGGGCTAGCGGGGGGGCGAAACATTCAGTACTTC | CSVGLAGGRNIQYF
TRBJ2-7 | NA | NA | TRBV15 | TGTGCCACCAGCAGAGAGCGTAACGAGCAGTACTTC | CATSRERNEQYF
TRBJ1-4 | TRBD1 | NA | TRBV2 | TGTGCCAGCAGTGAAGCCGGGACAGATAATGAAAAACTGTTTTTT | CASSEAGTDNEKLFF
TRBJ1-2 | NA | NA | TRBV9 | TGTGCCAGCAGCGTAGATGTCAGGAGGAATGGCTACACCTTC | CASSVDVRRNGYTF
TRBJ1-1 | NA | NA | TRBV2 | TGTGCCAGCAGTTTCACGGGGGGGGTAACTGAAGCTTTCTTT | CASSFTGGVTEAFF
TRBJ1-3 | NA | NA | TRBV3-1/TRBV3-2 | TGTGCCAGCAGCTGGGACAAGTCTGGAAACACCATATATTTT | CASSWDKSGNTIYF
TRBJ2-2 | NA | NA | TRBV7-3 | TGTGCCAGCAGCAAGCGAATAAACACCGGGGAGCTGTTTTTT | CASSKRINTGELFF
TRBJ1-6 | NA | NA | TRBV27 | TGTGCCAGCAGTTTAAGTTGGGGGGTTAATTCACCCCTCCACTTT | CASSLSWGVNSPLHF
TRBJ2-7 | TRBD2 | NA | TRBV3-1/TRBV3-2 | TGTGCCAGCAGCCTAAGAGGGAAGCGGGGGCCCTCCTACGAGCAGTACTTC | CASSLRGKRGPSYEQYF
TRBJ1-2 | TRBD1 | NA | TRBV14 | TGTGCCAGCAGCCAATCTCAGGGGACAGGGAGTGGCTACACCTTC | CASSQSQGTGSGYTF
TRBJ2-3 | NA | NA | TRBV3-1/TRBV3-2 | TGTGCCAGCAGCCTTGGGGGGACCACTAGCACAGATACGCAGTATTTT | CASSLGGTTSTDTQYF
TRBJ2-5 | NA | NA | TRBV28 | TGTGCCAGCAGTCCTCGGACAAGACCTCAACAAGAGACCCAGTACTTC | CASSPRTRPQQETQYF
TRBJ2-2 | TRBD1 | once | TRBV5-1 | TGCGCCAGCAGCTCGGGGACAGGGAGCGGCAGGGAGCTGTTTTTT | CASSSGTGSGRELFF
TRBJ2-4 | NA | NA | TRBV5-1 | TGCGCCAGCAGCCCAAAGAGACCGGGGGCCAAAAACATTCAGTACTTC | CASSPKRPGAKNIQYF
TRBJ2-7 | NA | NA | TRBV7-6 | TGTGCCAGCAGCTTTCAGGCCGAGCAGTACTTC | CASSFQAEQYF
TRBJ2-3 | NA | NA | TRBV3-1/TRBV3-2 | TGTGCCAGCAGCCAAGGGGGAGGTAAGCAGTATTTT | CASSQGGGKQYF
TRBJ2-2 | NA | once | TRBV19 | TGTGCCAGTTCTGACAGGAGAAACACCGGGGAGCTGTTTTTT | CASSDRRNTGELFF
TRBJ1-2 | NA | NA | TRBV7-8 | TGTGCCAGCAGCTCGGTACAGGGACCAAATGGCTACACCTTC | CASSSVQGPNGYTF
TRBJ1-6 | NA | NA | TRBV7-9 | TGTGCCAGCAGACTACAGGGATATAATTCACCCCTCCACTTT | CASRLQGYNSPLHF
TRBJ2-3 | NA | few | TRBV12-3/TRBV12-4 | TGTGCCAGCAGTAAAAAGACAGGATTGGGGCAGTATTTT | CASSKKTGLGQYF
TRBJ1-2 | NA | NA | TRBV5-4 | TGTGCCAGCAGCTTGGCCCAGCAGGGCTATCAAGGCTACACCTTC | CASSLAQQGYQGYTF
TRBJ1-3 | NA | NA | TRBV9 | TGTGCCAGCACCAGGGAAGTGTCCCCTGGAAACACCATATATTTT | CASTREVSPGNTIYF
TRBJ2-1 | NA | once | TRBV3-1/TRBV3-2 | TGTGCCAGCAGCCAAGTCCGGAGTCAGCAGTTCTTC | CASSQVRSQQFF
TRBJ2-3 | TRBD2 | NA | TRBV6-5 | TGTGCCAGCAACCTTCGGGGGGGGCGGGCAGATACGCAGTATTTT | CASNLRGGRADTQYF
TRBJ1-4 | NA | NA | TRBV4-1 | TGCGCCAGCAGCCAAGATTCACAGGCAACTAATGAAAAACTGTTTTTT | CASSQDSQATNEKLFF
TRBJ1-2 | TRBD1 | NA | TRBV7-2 | TGTGCCAGCAGCTCCCGGGACAGGGGTAACTATGGCTACACCTTC | CASSSRDRGNYGYTF
TRBJ1-3 | TRBD1 | NA | TRBV7-9 | TGTGCCAGCAGCGAAGGGACAGGTCTCGCTGGAAACACCATATATTTT | CASSEGTGLAGNTIYF
TRBJ2-5 | NA | NA | TRBV19 | TGTGCCAGTAACAGGGTTGGCGAGACCCAGTACTTC | CASNRVGETQYF
TRBJ1-1 | NA | few | TRBV11-2 | TGTGCCAGCACCCACTTAAAGGGGTCGTTACAGGAGTTAGAGGCTTTCTTT | CASTHLKGSLQELEAFF
TRBJ2-7 | NA | NA | TRBV6-6 | TGTGCCAGCAGTTACACAGGGTTCTACGAGCAGTACTTC | CASSYTGFYEQYF
TRBJ1-5 | NA | NA | TRBV6-1 | TGTGCCAGCAGTGACACCGACAACAATCAGCCCCAGCATTTT | CASSDTDNNQPQHF
TRBJ2-7 | TRBD1 | NA | TRBV7-6 | TGTGCCAGCAGCTTAGACGACAGGGGGCAAGAGCAGTACTTC | CASSLDDRGQEQYF
TRBJ2-7 | TRBD1 | NA | TRBV2 | TGTGCCAGCAGGCAGGGGGAGTGGGACGAGCAGTACTTC | CASRQGEWDEQYF
TRBJ2-7 | TRBD1 | NA | TRBV6-6 | TGTGCCAGCAGTTATACAACCGGGACAGGGAGCGAGCAGTACTTC | CASSYTTGTGSEQYF
TRBJ2-3 | TRBD2 | medium-sized | TRBV19 | TGTGCCAGTAGTACGGGACTAGCGGGGACAGATACGCAGTATTTT | CASSTGLAGTDTQYF
TRBJ2-5 | TRBD2 | NA | TRBV6-5 | TGTGCCAGCAGCTCCGGGGGGGGACAGACCCAGTACTTC | CASSSGGGQTQYF
TRBJ1-5 | TRBD1 | NA | TRBV11-3 | TGTGCCAGCAGCCCTCGGACAGGTACAGGGGCCAATAGCAATCAGCCCCAGCATTTT | CASSPRTGTGANSNQPQHF
TRBJ2-3 | TRBD1 | NA | TRBV28 | TGTGCCAGCAGTCCGGGACAGTCAACAGATACGCAGTATTTT | CASSPGQSTDTQYF
TRBJ2-7 | NA | NA | TRBV3-1/TRBV3-2 | TGTGCCAGCAGCCAAAGTTACACAACCTACGAGCAGTACTTC | CASSQSYTTYEQYF
TRBJ2-7 | TRBD1 | NA | TRBV12-3/TRBV12-4 | TGTGCCAGCAGTTCCGGGACAGCAAGGGTGCAGTACTTC | CASSSGTARVQYF
TRBJ1-1 | NA | NA | TRBV5-1 | TGCGCCAGCAGCTTGGCCGGAGGTCTGAACACTGAAGCTTTCTTT | CASSLAGGLNTEAFF
TRBJ1-1 | NA | NA | TRBV12-3/TRBV12-4 | TGTGCCAGCAGCCGTAAAATGAACACTGAAGCTTTCTTT | CASSRKMNTEAFF
TRBJ2-5 | TRBD1 | NA | TRBV18 | TGTGCCAGCTCACCACCGGAGACAGGGGGAGAGACCCAGTACTTC | CASSPPETGGETQYF
TRBJ2-5 | TRBD1 | NA | TRBV29-1 | TGCAGCGTTGGGCGACAGGGGGGGGTGACCCAGTACTTC | CSVGRQGGVTQYF
TRBJ2-7 | TRBD1 | NA | TRBV9 | TGTGCCAGCAGCCCCGGACAGGCGAACGAGCAGTACTTC | CASSPGQANEQYF
TRBJ1-6 | NA | NA | TRBV5-5 | TGTGCCAGCAGCATAGGGGATTCACCCCTCCACTTT | CASSIGDSPLHF
TRBJ2-7 | NA | NA | TRBV4-2 | TGTGCCAGCAGCCCAAGGAGGGACGGATACACCTACGAGCAGTACTTC | CASSPRRDGYTYEQYF